This section outlines one TCR beta chain sequence together with its context. This CDR3 has 9 residues. The V end was cut by 5 bases, the J end by 10 bases, with 3 bases between. In germline, CDR1 is MDHEN, CDR2 SYDVKM. This entry belongs to a study of blood T cell repertoires in COVID-19. The protocol was immunoSEQ multiplex PCR, while the TCRdb copy is restricted to in-frame clones and leaves out a portion. The repertoire consists of 200,000 or so clones, with over 75% occurring once and the leading ten covering 3.7%. This clonotype was obtained from a woman in her 30s who had been exposed to COVID-19. The chain couples TRBV28 to TRBJ1-5; no clear D. The sequenced sample was PBMCs or T cells enriched from blood (not recorded which). The DNA of the CDR3 is TGTGCCAGCAGTCCACCCCAGCATTTT. Translated: CASSPPQHF. Using reference TRBV28 and TRBJ1-5 for the parts outside the CDR3, the full variable domain is DVKVTQSSRYLVKRTGEKVFLECVQDMDHENMFWYRQDPGLGLRLIYFSYDVKMKEKGDIPEGYSVSREKKERFSLILESASTNQTSMYLCASSPPQHFGDGTRLSIL.